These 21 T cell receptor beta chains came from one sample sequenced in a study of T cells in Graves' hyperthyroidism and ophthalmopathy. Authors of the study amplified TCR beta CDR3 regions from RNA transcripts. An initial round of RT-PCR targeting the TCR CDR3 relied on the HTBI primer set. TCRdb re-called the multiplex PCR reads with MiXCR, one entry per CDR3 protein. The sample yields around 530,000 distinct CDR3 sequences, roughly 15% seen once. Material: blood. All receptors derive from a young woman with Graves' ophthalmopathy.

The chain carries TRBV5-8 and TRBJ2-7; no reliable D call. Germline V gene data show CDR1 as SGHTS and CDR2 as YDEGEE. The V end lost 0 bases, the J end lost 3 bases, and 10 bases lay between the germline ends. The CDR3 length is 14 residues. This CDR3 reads CASSLAPVVYEQYF. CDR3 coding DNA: TGTGCCAGCAGCTTGGCTCCCGTGGTCTACGAGCAGTACTTC.

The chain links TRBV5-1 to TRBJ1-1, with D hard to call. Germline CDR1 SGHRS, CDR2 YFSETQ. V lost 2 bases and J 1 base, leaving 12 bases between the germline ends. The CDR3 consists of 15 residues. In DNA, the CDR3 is TGCGCCAGCAGCTTAGCCGTAGATGGGAACACTGAAGCTTTCTTT. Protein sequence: CASSLAVDGNTEAFF.

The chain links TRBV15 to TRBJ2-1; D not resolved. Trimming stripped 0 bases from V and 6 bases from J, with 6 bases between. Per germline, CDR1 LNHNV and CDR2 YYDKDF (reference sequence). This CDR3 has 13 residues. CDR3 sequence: CATSRDPGNEQFF. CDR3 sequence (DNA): TGTGCCACCAGCAGAGATCCTGGCAATGAGCAGTTCTTC.

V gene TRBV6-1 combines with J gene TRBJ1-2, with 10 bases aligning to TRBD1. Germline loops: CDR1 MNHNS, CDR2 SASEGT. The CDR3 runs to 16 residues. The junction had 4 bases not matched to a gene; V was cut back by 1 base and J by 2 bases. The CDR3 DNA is TGTGCCAGCAGTGAAGGGGACAGGGGCCTCAACTATGGCTACACCTTC. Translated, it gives CASSEGDRGLNYGYTF.

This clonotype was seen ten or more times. The CDR3 DNA reads TGCGCCAGCAGCTTGGGGGCTGTCGCGAACACCGGGGAGCTGTTTTTT. This gives the protein CASSLGAVANTGELFF. The V and J genes are TRBV5-1 and TRBJ2-2, with no clear D. V gave up 0 bases and J gave up 0 bases, with 9 bases separating them. The CDR3 spans 16 residues. Germline V gives CDR1 SGHRS, CDR2 YFSETQ.

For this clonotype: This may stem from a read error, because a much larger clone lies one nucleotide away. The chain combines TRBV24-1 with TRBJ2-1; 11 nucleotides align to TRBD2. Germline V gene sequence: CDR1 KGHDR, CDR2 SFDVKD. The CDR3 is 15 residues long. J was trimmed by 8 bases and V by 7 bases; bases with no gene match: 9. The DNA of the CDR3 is TGTGCCACCAGAGATCCGGGACTAGCGGTTCATGAGCAGTTCTTC. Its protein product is CATRDPGLAVHEQFF.

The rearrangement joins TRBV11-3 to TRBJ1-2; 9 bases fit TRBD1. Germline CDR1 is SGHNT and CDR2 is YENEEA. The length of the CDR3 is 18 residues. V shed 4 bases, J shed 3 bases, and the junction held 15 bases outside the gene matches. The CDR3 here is CASSSTGTGFTRDYGYTF. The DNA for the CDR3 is TGTGCCAGCAGCTCAACCGGGACAGGGTTCACACGGGACTATGGCTACACCTTC. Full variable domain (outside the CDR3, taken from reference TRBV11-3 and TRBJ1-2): EAGVVQSPRYKIIEKKQPVAFWCNPISGHNTLYWYLQNLGQGPELLIRYENEEAVDDSQLPKDRFSAERLKGVDSTLKIQPAELGDSAVYLCASSSTGTGFTRDYGYTFGSGTRLTVV.

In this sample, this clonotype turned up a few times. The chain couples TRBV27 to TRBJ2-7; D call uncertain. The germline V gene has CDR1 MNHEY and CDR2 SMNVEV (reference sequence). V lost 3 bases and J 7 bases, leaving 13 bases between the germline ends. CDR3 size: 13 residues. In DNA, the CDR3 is TGTGCCAGCAGTTTGACACTCCTCGGGGAGCAGTACTTC. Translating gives CASSLTLLGEQYF.

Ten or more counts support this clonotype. CDR3 nucleotide sequence: TGCAGTGACGAAGGGCCTACTTACTATGGCTACACCTTC. This sequence encodes CSDEGPTYYGYTF. V gene TRBV20-1 combines with J gene TRBJ1-2; D call uncertain. The V and J ends lost 7 bases and 3 bases respectively, with 15 bases between them. The CDR3 spans 13 residues. Per germline, CDR1 DFQATT and CDR2 SNEGSKA (reference sequence).

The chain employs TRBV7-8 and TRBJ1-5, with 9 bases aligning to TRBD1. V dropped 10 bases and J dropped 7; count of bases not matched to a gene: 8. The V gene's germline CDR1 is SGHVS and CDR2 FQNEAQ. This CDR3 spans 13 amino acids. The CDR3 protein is CATGTGLGQPQHF. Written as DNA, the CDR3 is TGTGCCACCGGGACAGGGTTGGGGCAGCCCCAGCATTTT.

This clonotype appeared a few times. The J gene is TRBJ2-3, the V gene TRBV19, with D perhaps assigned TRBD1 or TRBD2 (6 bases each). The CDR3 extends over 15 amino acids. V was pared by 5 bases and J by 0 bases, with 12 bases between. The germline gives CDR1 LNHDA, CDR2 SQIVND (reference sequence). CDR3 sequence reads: CASSRGLISTDTQYF. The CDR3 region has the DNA TGTGCCAGTAGTCGGGGGCTTATCAGCACAGATACGCAGTATTTT.

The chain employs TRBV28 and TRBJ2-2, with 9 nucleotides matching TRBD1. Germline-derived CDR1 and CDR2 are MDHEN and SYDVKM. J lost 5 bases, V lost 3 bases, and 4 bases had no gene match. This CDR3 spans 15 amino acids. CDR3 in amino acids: CASSFGTGKTGELFF. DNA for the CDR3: TGTGCCAGCAGTTTCGGGACAGGGAAGACCGGGGAGCTGTTTTTT.

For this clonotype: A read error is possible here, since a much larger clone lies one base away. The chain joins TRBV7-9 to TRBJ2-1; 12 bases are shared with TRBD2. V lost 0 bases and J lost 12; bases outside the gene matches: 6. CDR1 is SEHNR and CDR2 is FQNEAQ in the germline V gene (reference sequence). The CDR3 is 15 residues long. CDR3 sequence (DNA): TGTGCCAGCAGCTTAGCGGGACTAGCGGGCCTGGTGCAGTTCTTC. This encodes CASSLAGLAGLVQFF.

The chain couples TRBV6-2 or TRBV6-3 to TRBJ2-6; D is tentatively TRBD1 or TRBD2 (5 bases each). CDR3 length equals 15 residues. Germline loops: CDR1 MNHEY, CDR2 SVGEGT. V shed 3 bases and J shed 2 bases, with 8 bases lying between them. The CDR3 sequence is CASSYRGTGANVLTF. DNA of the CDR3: TGTGCCAGCAGTTATCGGGGCACTGGGGCCAACGTCCTGACTTTC.

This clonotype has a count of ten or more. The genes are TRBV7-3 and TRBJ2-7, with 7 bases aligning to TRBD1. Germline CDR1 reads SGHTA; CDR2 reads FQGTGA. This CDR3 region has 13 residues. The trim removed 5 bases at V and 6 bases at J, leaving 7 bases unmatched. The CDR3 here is CASSPPGTAEQYF. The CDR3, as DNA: TGTGCCAGCAGCCCACCCGGGACAGCCGAGCAGTACTTC.

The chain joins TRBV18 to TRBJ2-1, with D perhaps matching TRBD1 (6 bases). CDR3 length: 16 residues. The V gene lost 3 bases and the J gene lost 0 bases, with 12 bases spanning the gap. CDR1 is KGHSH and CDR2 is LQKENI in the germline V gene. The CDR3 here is CASSPPGVSSYNEQFF. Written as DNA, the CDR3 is TGTGCCAGCTCACCGCCAGGGGTTAGCTCCTACAATGAGCAGTTCTTC.

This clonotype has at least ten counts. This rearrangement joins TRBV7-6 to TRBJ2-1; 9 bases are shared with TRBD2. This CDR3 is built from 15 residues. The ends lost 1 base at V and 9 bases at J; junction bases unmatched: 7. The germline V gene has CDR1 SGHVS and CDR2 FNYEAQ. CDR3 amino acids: CASSLEAGGLGEQFF. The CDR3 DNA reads TGTGCCAGCAGCTTAGAGGCGGGGGGGCTAGGTGAGCAGTTCTTC.

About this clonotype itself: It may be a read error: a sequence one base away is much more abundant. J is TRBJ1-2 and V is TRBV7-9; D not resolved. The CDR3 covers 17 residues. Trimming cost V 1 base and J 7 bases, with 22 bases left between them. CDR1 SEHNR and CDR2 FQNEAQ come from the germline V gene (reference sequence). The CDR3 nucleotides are TGTGCCAGCAGCTTAGGGCTCTCCGGGAGGTCCGACTGTGGCTACACCTTC. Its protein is CASSLGLSGRSDCGYTF.

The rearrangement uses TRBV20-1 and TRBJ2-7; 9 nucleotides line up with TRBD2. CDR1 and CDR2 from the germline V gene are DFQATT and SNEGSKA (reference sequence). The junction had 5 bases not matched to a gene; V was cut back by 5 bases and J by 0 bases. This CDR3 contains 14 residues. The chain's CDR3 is CSALLAGISYEQYF. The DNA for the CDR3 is TGCAGTGCTCTACTAGCGGGCATCTCCTACGAGCAGTACTTC.

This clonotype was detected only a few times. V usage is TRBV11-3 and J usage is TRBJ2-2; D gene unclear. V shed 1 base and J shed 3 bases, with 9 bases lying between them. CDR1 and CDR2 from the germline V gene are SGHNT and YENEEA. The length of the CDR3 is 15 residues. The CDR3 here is CASSLGPEDTGELFF. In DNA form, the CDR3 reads TGTGCCAGCAGCTTAGGTCCAGAGGACACCGGGGAGCTGTTTTTT.

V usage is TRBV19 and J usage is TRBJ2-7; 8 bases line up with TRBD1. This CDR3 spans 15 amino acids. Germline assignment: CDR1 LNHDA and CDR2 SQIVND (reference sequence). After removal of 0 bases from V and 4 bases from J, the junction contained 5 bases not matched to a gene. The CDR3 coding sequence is TGTGCCAGTAGTATAGAGGGACAGGCTCCGTACGAGCAGTACTTC. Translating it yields CASSIEGQAPYEQYF.